This entry describes one T cell receptor beta chain. These data are taken from a study of blood T cell repertoires in COVID-19. The CDR3 has 12 residues. Trimming stripped 2 bases from V and 9 bases from J, with 5 bases between. Germline assignment: CDR1 MNHNY and CDR2 SVGAGI (reference sequence). The method was immunoSEQ multiplex PCR; TCRdb's version includes in-frame clones alone and lacks a portion of them. Here the sample spans roughly 150,000 clones, roughly three quarters being singletons. This TCR was recovered from a man aged 55-75 years with acute or convalescent COVID-19. This sequence joins TRBV6-6 and TRBJ1-6, with D unresolved. The sample comprised peripheral blood. This CDR3 reads CASSYPGSPLHF. In DNA, the CDR3 is TGTGCCAGCAGTTACCCAGGTTCACCCCTCCACTTT.